The 32 T cell receptor beta chains given below trace back to one sample, sequenced in a study of cytomegalovirus exposure and HLA in healthy donors. PCR was performed using 60 Vbeta and 13 Jbeta primers. Profiling relied on immunoSEQ multiplex PCR, and the TCRdb table lists in-frame clones only, not all of them. Of more than 95,000 clones in the sample, 79% were seen once. Sequences were obtained from PBMCs. Every receptor here comes from a man aged 50 to 60 in good health and CMV-seropositive.

This rearrangement joins TRBV19 to TRBJ2-7, with a possible D match to TRBD2 (6 bases). Trimming pared 0 bases from V and 2 bases from J, leaving 17 bases between. Per the germline V gene, CDR1 is LNHDA and CDR2 is SQIVND (reference sequence). The CDR3 has 17 amino acids. The CDR3 reads CASSIEEGGSGAYEQYF. CDR3 sequence (DNA): TGTGCCAGTAGTATAGAGGAGGGAGGATCGGGAGCCTACGAGCAGTACTTC.

The rearrangement links TRBV28 to TRBJ2-5, with 13 bases identical to TRBD2. Gene TRBJ2-7 matches the end of the DNA better, so the J call may be wrong. The CDR3 length is 19 residues. The germline CDR1 and CDR2 sequences are MDHEN and SYDVKM. For the CDR3, the DNA is TGTGCCAGCAGTTCCCCACTAGCGGGAGGGGGGTTGGCCATCTACGAGCAGTACTTC. Encoded protein: CASSSPLAGGGLAIYEQYF.

CDR3: CASSLAVLAVNEQFF. The CDR3 DNA follows: TGCGCCAGCAGCTTGGCGGTTTTAGCGGTCAATGAGCAGTTCTTC. This chain joins TRBV5-1 and TRBJ2-1; perhaps TRBD2 as D (6 bases). Germline V gene lookup returns CDR1 SGHRS and CDR2 YFSETQ. The V gene lost 0 bases and the J gene lost 6 bases, with 13 bases spanning the gap. The CDR3 length is 15 residues.

The chain links TRBV9 to TRBJ2-5, with 11 bases aligning to TRBD2. The CDR3 length is 15 residues. CDR1 and CDR2 (germline): SGDLS, YYNGEE. V was clipped by 1 base and J by 1 base; unmatched bases: 0. CDR3 amino acids: CASSVTSGSQETQYF. The CDR3 DNA is TGTGCCAGCAGCGTAACTAGCGGGAGCCAAGAGACCCAGTACTTC. Based on the CDR3 plus reference TRBV9 and TRBJ2-5, the full variable domain is DSGVTQTPKHLITATGQRVTLRCSPRSGDLSVYWYQQSLDQGLQFLIQYYNGEERAKGNILERFSAQQFPDLHSELNLSSLELGDSALYFCASSVTSGSQETQYFGPGTRLLVL.

V gene TRBV5-1 combines with J gene TRBJ2-5; tentative D call: TRBD2 (6 bases). The CDR3 spans 13 residues. Trimming stripped 3 bases from V and 2 bases from J, with 8 bases between. Germline V lookup: CDR1 SGHRS, CDR2 YFSETQ. The CDR3 here is CASSSGLQETQYF. CDR3 nucleotide sequence: TGCGCCAGCAGCTCGGGACTGCAAGAGACCCAGTACTTC.

This clone appeared a single time. The V and J genes are TRBV10-3 and TRBJ2-2, with 10 bases that match TRBD2. CDR1 ENHRY and CDR2 SYGVKD come from the germline V gene. The CDR3 has 15 residues. Trimming took 11 bases from V and 2 from J; bases not matched to a gene: 8. The DNA for the CDR3 is TGTGCCGCCCGGACTAGCGGTTTTAACACCGGGGAGCTGTTTTTT. Residues: CAARTSGFNTGELFF.

The CDR3 sequence: CAIQERAAGNTIYF. CDR3 nucleotides: TGTGCCATCCAGGAGCGGGCGGCTGGAAACACCATATATTTT. The genes are TRBV6-1 and TRBJ1-3, with unresolved D. The CDR3 runs 14 residues. Trimming pared 10 bases from V and 2 bases from J, leaving 15 bases between. Looked up from germline, CDR1 is MNHNS and CDR2 is SASEGT.

The chain joins TRBV28 to TRBJ2-7, with 9 bases lining up with TRBD2. Germline assignment: CDR1 MDHEN and CDR2 SYDVKM. V dropped 7 bases and J dropped 5; count of bases not matched to a gene: 6. This CDR3 has 13 amino acids. CDR3 in amino acids: CASKAGGPDEQYF. CDR3 DNA sequence: TGTGCCAGCAAGGCGGGAGGGCCGGACGAGCAGTACTTC.

V is TRBV4-3 and J is TRBJ2-4; D is perhaps TRBD1 (5 bases). V was cut by 0 bases and J by 3 bases, with 9 bases left in between. This CDR3 is built from 15 residues. CDR1 is LGHNA and CDR2 is YSLEER in the germline V gene. The CDR3 here is CASSQEATVKNIQYF. In DNA, the CDR3 is TGCGCCAGCAGCCAAGAGGCGACAGTCAAAAACATTCAGTACTTC.

The J gene is TRBJ2-7, the V gene TRBV5-4, with 9 bases fitting TRBD2. The CDR3 contains 16 residues. Germline V gene sequence: CDR1 SGHNT, CDR2 YYREEE (reference sequence). The V segment lost 0 bases and the J segment 4 bases; nucleotides outside the gene matches: 8. The CDR3 DNA reads as TGTGCCAGCAGCTTGGTTCAAGCGACTAGCGGATACGAGCAGTACTTC. Protein sequence: CASSLVQATSGYEQYF.

The gene calls are TRBV7-2 and TRBJ1-2; D possibly corresponds to TRBD1 (5 bases). Germline V gene sequence: CDR1 SGHTA, CDR2 FQGNSA. The ends were cut back, 5 bases at V and 8 bases at J, with 12 bases in the middle. The CDR3 sequence is 12 residues long. CDR3 sequence (DNA): TGTGCCAGCAGCCCCCGTCGGGGGGGCTACACCTTC. Its translation: CASSPRRGGYTF.

The chain combines TRBV15 with TRBJ2-2; unclear D gene. CDR1 and CDR2 from the germline V gene are LNHNV and YYDKDF (reference sequence). Trimming left V 0 bases short and J 5 bases short, with 13 bases between. The CDR3 sequence is 16 residues long. The CDR3, as DNA: TGTGCCACCAGCAGAGATCTCACAGCCCAGACCGGGGAGCTGTTTTTT. It is translated as CATSRDLTAQTGELFF.

J is TRBJ2-7 and V is TRBV9; 10 bases match TRBD2. Germline lookup yields CDR1 SGDLS and CDR2 YYNGEE. The CDR3 totals 14 residues. The J segment lost 3 bases and the V segment lost 4 bases, leaving 4 bases of the junction unmatched. The CDR3 sequence is CASSPRLAGYEQYF. The CDR3 coding sequence is TGTGCCAGCAGCCCCAGACTAGCGGGCTACGAGCAGTACTTC.

This clone was counted a single time. This CDR3 is CASRRQDYEQYF. As DNA, the CDR3 is TGTGCCAGCAGAAGACAGGATTACGAGCAGTACTTC. V and J are TRBV6-5 and TRBJ2-7, with D maybe TRBD1 (6 bases). V shed 6 bases and J shed 4 bases, with 10 bases lying between them. The CDR3 sequence is 12 residues long. Germline V gene data show CDR1 as MNHEY and CDR2 as SVGAGI.

The rearrangement joins TRBV19 to TRBJ2-1, with D perhaps TRBD2 (6 bases). This CDR3 region has 20 residues. V lost 6 bases to trimming and J lost 2 bases, with 29 bases between them. The V gene's germline CDR1 is LNHDA and CDR2 SQIVND (reference sequence). CDR3 nucleotide sequence: TGTGCCAGTAGCCCCCGGCCGCCAGCGGGTATTACCCAACCCTACAATGAGCAGTTCTTC. Amino acid sequence: CASSPRPPAGITQPYNEQFF.

V is TRBV10-2 and J is TRBJ2-3; 9 positions match TRBD2. CDR1 and CDR2 from the germline V gene are WSHSY and SAAADI. V lost 4 bases and J lost 1; bases outside the gene matches: 9. The CDR3 spans 17 residues. The DNA of the CDR3 is TGCGCCAGCAGTGCAAGGCTAGCGGGAAAGGGCACAGATACGCAGTATTTT. Amino acids: CASSARLAGKGTDTQYF.

This clone was counted a few times. The sample holds other DNA sequences that translate to the same CDR3. The V gene is TRBV27, the J gene TRBJ2-3; D may be TRBD2 (6 bases). V was cut by 6 bases and J by 4 bases, with 29 bases left in between. The CDR3 is 19 amino acids. CDR1 and CDR2 (germline): MNHEY, SMNVEV (reference sequence). The DNA of the CDR3 is TGTGCCAGCAGACAAACCCGAGGGGTCGCGGGGAAGTTGGCAGATACGCAGTATTTT. This translates into CASRQTRGVAGKLADTQYF.

This clone has only one observation. The gene calls are TRBV28 and TRBJ2-7, with D unresolved. Trimming shortened V by 5 bases and J by 3 bases, and 5 bases separated the two germline ends. The CDR3 covers 11 residues. CDR1 MDHEN and CDR2 SYDVKM come from the germline V gene. The CDR3 region has the DNA TGTGCCAGCAGTGGCAACTACGAGCAGTACTTC. Its protein product is CASSGNYEQYF.

The genes are TRBV27 and TRBJ1-2; D not certain. CDR1 and CDR2 from the germline V gene are MNHEY and SMNVEV (reference sequence). Trimming removed 7 bases at V and 4 bases at J, with 10 bases between. The CDR3 has 12 amino acids. CDR3 residues: CASNGGGYGYTF. The CDR3, as DNA: TGTGCCAGCAATGGAGGAGGCTATGGCTACACCTTC.

The chain employs TRBV5-1 and TRBJ2-5; D is uncertain. The CDR3 contains 13 residues. CDR1 is SGHRS and CDR2 is YFSETQ in the germline V gene. Trimming shortened V by 6 bases and J by 5 bases, and 14 bases separated the two germline ends. The CDR3 region has the DNA TGCGCCAGCATTGGCAGTACGCTGGAGACCCAGTACTTC. Translated: CASIGSTLETQYF.

The chain's CDR3 is CASSASTGVNEQFF. The CDR3 DNA reads as TGTGCCAGTAGTGCCTCCACAGGGGTCAATGAGCAGTTCTTC. The chain carries TRBV19 and TRBJ2-1; TRBD1 agrees at 7 bases. Trimming removed 5 bases from V and 6 bases from J; junction bases left unmatched: 7. The CDR3 has 14 residues. CDR1 and CDR2 from the germline V gene are LNHDA and SQIVND (reference sequence).

The rearrangement joins TRBV7-9 to TRBJ2-2; 12 positions match TRBD2. V shed 5 bases and J 5 bases; nucleotides not matched to a gene: 9. The length of the CDR3 is 17 residues. CDR1 and CDR2 from the germline V gene are SEHNR and FQNEAQ (reference sequence). The CDR3 protein is CASSPKRGLAGTGELFF. Here the CDR3 DNA reads TGTGCCAGCAGCCCAAAGAGGGGACTAGCGGGTACCGGGGAGCTGTTTTTT.

V gene TRBV7-2 combines with J gene TRBJ2-7; 9 bases agree with TRBD2. CDR1 and CDR2 from the germline V gene are SGHTA and FQGNSA. The CDR3 spans 14 residues. J was trimmed by 4 bases and V by 10 bases; bases with no gene match: 11. The CDR3 nucleotides are TGTGCCACGGCTTGGGCTAGCGGGATTTACGAGCAGTACTTC. Amino acids: CATAWASGIYEQYF.

This chain links TRBV29-1 with TRBJ2-3; D remains unclear. V shed 7 bases and J shed 4 bases, with 12 bases lying between them. The CDR3 has 12 residues. The germline CDR1 and CDR2 sequences are SQVTM and ANQGSEA. CDR3 loop: CSGEVRADTQYF. The CDR3 DNA follows: TGCAGCGGAGAGGTCCGCGCAGATACGCAGTATTTT.

The chain is built from TRBV7-9 and TRBJ2-1, with no clear D. The germline V gene has CDR1 SEHNR and CDR2 FQNEAQ (reference sequence). Trimming shortened V by 5 bases and J by 6 bases, and 14 bases separated the two germline ends. CDR3 size: 14 residues. CDR3 region: CASSPSAASNEQFF. CDR3 coding DNA: TGTGCCAGCAGCCCGTCCGCGGCTTCCAATGAGCAGTTCTTC.

The chain links TRBV5-1 to TRBJ2-1; D is possibly TRBD2 (6 bases). Per the germline V gene, CDR1 is SGHRS and CDR2 is YFSETQ. Trimming left V 1 base short and J 8 bases short, with 13 bases between. The length of the CDR3 is 14 residues. This chain's CDR3 is CASSLLPGGDEQFF. The CDR3 DNA is TGCGCCAGCAGCTTGTTGCCCGGCGGGGATGAGCAGTTCTTC.

The chain has TRBV5-4 and TRBJ1-1; no clear D gene. Trimming removed 1 base at V and 4 bases at J, with 14 bases between. The CDR3 contains 15 residues. Germline-derived CDR1 and CDR2 are SGHNT and YYREEE (reference sequence). CDR3 in amino acids: CASSLYDYSPTEAFF. The CDR3 bases are TGTGCCAGCAGCTTGTATGATTACAGCCCCACTGAAGCTTTCTTT.

The rearrangement joins TRBV19 to TRBJ1-5, with 8 bases lining up with TRBD1. Germline CDR1 LNHDA, CDR2 SQIVND (reference sequence). With V trimmed by 4 bases and J by 7 bases, 6 bases remained unmatched. This CDR3 has 14 residues. CDR3 in amino acids: CASSTQGAGQPQHF. The CDR3 DNA sequence: TGTGCCAGTAGTACCCAGGGGGCTGGGCAGCCCCAGCATTTT.

This chain connects TRBV14 to TRBJ1-4; 7 bases match TRBD1. Trimming took 4 bases from V and 5 from J; bases not matched to a gene: 10. This CDR3 has 16 amino acids. Germline values: CDR1 SGHDN, CDR2 FVKESK. The CDR3 is CASSPTGRAKNEKLFF. CDR3 bases: TGTGCCAGCAGCCCGACAGGGCGCGCGAAAAATGAAAAACTGTTTTTT.

The rearrangement uses TRBV15 and TRBJ2-3; D may be TRBD1 (8 bases). Germline-derived CDR1 and CDR2 are LNHNV and YYDKDF (reference sequence). The CDR3 has 14 residues. V gave up 7 bases and J gave up 3 bases, with 14 bases separating them. The CDR3 DNA is TGTGCCACCAAACAGGGGGGGTTTACAGATACGCAGTATTTT. Encoded protein: CATKQGGFTDTQYF.

The rearrangement links TRBV5-1 to TRBJ1-5, with TRBD1 matching 8 bases. The CDR3 runs to 14 residues. In germline, CDR1 is SGHRS, CDR2 YFSETQ. V lost 4 bases and J lost 4; bases outside the gene matches: 4. CDR3 sequence reads: CASSVGQGNQPQHF. The CDR3 bases are TGCGCCAGCAGCGTAGGACAGGGAAATCAGCCCCAGCATTTT.

Worth noting for this clone: Lacking the conserved final phenylalanine or tryptophan, this CDR3 likely reflects a read error. The limits of the CDR3 on the DNA are not certain, so only TCRdb's listed CDR3 is given. The chain combines TRBV6-1 with TRBJ1-1; the table's D gene call, TRBD1, was not cross checked with the DNA. The CDR3 has 12 amino acids, counting both end residues. Germline values: CDR1 MNHNS, CDR2 SASEGT. The CDR3 here is CASSEKFWGIII.